The clone carrying this TCR beta chain was seen only a few times. This entry is derived from a study of CD8+CD57+ T cells in acquired aplastic anemia. The length of the CDR3 is 18 residues. The germline V gene encodes CDR1 SEHNR and CDR2 FQNEAQ (reference sequence). Trimming took off 5 bases at V and 7 bases at J, with 24 bases between the two ends. In patients chosen for sequencing, flow cytometry had shown CD8+CD57+ cell expansion. The study profiled TCR beta VDJ and CDR3 using genomic DNA as template. Each CDR3 protein gets one entry after TCRdb re-called the reads with MiXCR. The data show under 250,000 distinct CDR3 sequences, about 44% seen once.

The sample taken for sequencing was sorted CD4+, CD8+, or CD8+CD57+ T cells (not recorded which) from PBMCs. The clonotype was recovered from a human donor with aplastic anemia. V is TRBV7-9 and J is TRBJ1-6; possible D gene TRBD1, 5 bases. The DNA for the CDR3 is TGTGCCAGCAGCACGCATGATCGGGGGGGGGTCAACAATTCACCCCTCCACTTT. Encoded protein: CASSTHDRGGVNNSPLHF.